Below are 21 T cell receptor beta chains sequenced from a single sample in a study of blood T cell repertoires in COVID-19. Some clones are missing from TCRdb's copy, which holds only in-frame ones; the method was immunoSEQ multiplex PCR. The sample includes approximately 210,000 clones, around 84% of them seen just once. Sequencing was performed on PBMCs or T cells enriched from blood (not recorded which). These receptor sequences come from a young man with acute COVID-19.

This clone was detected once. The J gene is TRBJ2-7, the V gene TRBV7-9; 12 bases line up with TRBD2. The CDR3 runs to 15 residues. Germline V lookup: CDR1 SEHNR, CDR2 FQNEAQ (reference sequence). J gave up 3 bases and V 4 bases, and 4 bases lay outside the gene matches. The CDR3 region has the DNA TGTGCCAGCAGCTCGATGACTAGCGGGAGCTACGAGCAGTACTTC. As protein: CASSSMTSGSYEQYF.

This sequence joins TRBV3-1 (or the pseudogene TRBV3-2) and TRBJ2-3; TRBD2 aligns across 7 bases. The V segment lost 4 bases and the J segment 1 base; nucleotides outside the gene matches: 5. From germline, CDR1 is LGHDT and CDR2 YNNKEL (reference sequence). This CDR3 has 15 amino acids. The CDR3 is CASSPSAGGTDTQYF. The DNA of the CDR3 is TGTGCCAGCAGCCCTTCGGCGGGGGGCACAGATACGCAGTATTTT.

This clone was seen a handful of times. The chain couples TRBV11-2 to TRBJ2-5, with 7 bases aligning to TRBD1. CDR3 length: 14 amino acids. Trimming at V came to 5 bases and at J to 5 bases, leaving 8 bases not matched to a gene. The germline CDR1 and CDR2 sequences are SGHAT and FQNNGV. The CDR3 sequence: CASSLQPQGETQYF. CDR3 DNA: TGTGCCAGCAGCCTACAACCACAGGGGGAGACCCAGTACTTC. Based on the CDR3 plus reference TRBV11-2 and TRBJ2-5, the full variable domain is EAGVAQSPRYKIIEKRQSVAFWCNPISGHATLYWYQQILGQGPKLLIQFQNNGVVDDSQLPKDRFSAERLKGVDSTLKIQPAKLEDSAVYLCASSLQPQGETQYFGPGTRLLVL.

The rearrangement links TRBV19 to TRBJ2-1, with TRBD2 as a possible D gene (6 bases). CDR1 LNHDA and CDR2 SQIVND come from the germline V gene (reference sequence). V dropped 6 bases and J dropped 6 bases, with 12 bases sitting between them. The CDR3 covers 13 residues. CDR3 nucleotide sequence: TGTGCCAGTAGCCGGGACTTCATCAATGAGCAGTTCTTC. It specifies CASSRDFINEQFF.

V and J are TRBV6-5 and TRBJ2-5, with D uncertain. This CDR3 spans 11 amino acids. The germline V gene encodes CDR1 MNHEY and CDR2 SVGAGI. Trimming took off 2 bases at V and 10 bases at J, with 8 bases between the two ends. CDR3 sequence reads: CASSYRFGQYF. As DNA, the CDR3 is TGTGCCAGCAGTTACCGCTTCGGCCAGTACTTC.

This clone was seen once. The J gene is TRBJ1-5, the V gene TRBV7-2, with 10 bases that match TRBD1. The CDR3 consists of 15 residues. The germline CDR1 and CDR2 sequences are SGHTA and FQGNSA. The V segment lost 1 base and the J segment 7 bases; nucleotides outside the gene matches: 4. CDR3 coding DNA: TGTGCCAGCAGCTTAGGACAGGGGGCCAGGCAGCCCCAGCATTTT. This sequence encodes CASSLGQGARQPQHF.

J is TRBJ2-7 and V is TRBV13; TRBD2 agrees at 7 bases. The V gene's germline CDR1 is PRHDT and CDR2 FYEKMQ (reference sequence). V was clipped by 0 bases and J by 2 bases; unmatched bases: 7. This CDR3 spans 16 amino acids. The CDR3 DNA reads TGTGCCAGCAGCTTAGGGGGCGGGGGATCTCCCTACGAGCAGTACTTC. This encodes CASSLGGGGSPYEQYF. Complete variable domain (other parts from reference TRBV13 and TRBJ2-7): AAGVIQSPRHLIKEKRETATLKCYPIPRHDTVYWYQQGPGQDPQFLISFYEKMQSDKGSIPDRFSAQQFSDYHSELNMSSLELGDSALYFCASSLGGGGSPYEQYFGPGTRLTVT.

The CDR3 reads CASSLEYGRYNEQFF. CDR3 in DNA: TGTGCCAGCAGCTTAGAGTACGGTCGATACAATGAGCAGTTCTTC. The V gene is TRBV11-2, the J gene TRBJ2-1; D gene uncertain. V gave up 0 bases and J gave up 4 bases, with 10 bases separating them. The CDR3 covers 15 residues. Germline CDR1 and CDR2: SGHAT and FQNNGV.

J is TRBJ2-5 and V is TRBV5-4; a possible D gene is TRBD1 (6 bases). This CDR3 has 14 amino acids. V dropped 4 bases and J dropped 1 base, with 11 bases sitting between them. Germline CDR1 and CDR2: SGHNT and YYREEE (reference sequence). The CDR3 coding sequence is TGTGCCAGCAGCCCATGGGACACCCAAGAGACCCAGTACTTC. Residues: CASSPWDTQETQYF.

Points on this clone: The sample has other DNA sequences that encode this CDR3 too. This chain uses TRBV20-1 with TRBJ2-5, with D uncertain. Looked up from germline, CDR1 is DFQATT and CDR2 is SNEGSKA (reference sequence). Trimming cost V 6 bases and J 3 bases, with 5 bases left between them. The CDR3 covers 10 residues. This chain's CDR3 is CSAFKETQYF. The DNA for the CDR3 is TGCAGTGCGTTTAAAGAGACCCAGTACTTC.

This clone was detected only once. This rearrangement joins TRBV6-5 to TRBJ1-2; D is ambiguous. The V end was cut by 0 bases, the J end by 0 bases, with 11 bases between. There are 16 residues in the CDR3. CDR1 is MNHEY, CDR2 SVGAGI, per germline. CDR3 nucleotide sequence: TGTGCCAGCAGTTACTCCGTGGGGAGGCCTAACTATGGCTACACCTTC. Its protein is CASSYSVGRPNYGYTF.

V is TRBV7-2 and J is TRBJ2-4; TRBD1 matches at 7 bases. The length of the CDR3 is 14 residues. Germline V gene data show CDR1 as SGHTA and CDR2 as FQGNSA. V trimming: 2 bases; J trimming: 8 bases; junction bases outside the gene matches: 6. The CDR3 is CASSLIRGLDIQYF. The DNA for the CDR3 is TGTGCCAGCAGCTTAATCAGGGGGTTGGACATTCAGTACTTC. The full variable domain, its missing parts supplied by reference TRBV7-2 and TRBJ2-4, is GAGVSQSPSNKVTEKGKDVELRCDPISGHTALYWYRQSLGQGLEFLIYFQGNSAPDKSGLPSDRFSAERTGGSVSTLTIQRTQQEDSAVYLCASSLIRGLDIQYFGAGTRLSVL.

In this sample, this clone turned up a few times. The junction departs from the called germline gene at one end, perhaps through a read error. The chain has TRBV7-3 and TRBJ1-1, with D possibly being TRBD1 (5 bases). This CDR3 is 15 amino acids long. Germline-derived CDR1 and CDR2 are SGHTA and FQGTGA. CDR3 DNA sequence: TGTGCCAGCAGCTTACAGTCAGGGATGAAAACTGAAGCTTTCTTT. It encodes CASSLQSGMKTEAFF.

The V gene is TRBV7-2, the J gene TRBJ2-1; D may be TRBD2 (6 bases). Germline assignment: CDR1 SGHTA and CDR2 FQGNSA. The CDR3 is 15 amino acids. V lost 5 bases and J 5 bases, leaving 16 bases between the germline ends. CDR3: CASSQGLYVNNEQFF. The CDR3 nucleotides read TGTGCCAGCAGCCAGGGACTCTACGTTAACAATGAGCAGTTCTTC.

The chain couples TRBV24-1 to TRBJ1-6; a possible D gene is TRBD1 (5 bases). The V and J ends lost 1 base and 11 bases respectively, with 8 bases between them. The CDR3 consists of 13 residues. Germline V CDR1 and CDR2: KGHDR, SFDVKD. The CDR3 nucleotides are TGTGCCACCAGTGATTTAGCAGGGCCACCCCTCCACTTT. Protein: CATSDLAGPPLHF.

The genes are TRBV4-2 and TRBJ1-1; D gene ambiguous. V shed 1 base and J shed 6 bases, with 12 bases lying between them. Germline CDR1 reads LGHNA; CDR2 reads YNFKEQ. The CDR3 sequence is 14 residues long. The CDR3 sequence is CASSQVVGDAEAFF. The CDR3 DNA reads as TGTGCCAGCAGCCAAGTCGTAGGAGACGCTGAAGCTTTCTTT.

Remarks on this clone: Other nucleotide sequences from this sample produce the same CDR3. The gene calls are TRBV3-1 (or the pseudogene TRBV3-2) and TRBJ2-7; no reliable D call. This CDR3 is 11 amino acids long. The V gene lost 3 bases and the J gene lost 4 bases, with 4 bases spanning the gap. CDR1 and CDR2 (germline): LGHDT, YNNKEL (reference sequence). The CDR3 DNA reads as TGTGCCAGCAGCCACCAATACGAGCAGTACTTC. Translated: CASSHQYEQYF.

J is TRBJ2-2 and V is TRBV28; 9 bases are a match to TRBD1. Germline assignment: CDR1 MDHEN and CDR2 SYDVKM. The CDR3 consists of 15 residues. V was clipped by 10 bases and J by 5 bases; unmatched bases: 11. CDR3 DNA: TGTGCCACCACGCGAAGGGGACAGGGTACCGGGGAGCTGTTTTTT. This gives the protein CATTRRGQGTGELFF. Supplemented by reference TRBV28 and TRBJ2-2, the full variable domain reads DVKVTQSSRYLVKRTGEKVFLECVQDMDHENMFWYRQDPGLGLRLIYFSYDVKMKEKGDIPEGYSVSREKKERFSLILESASTNQTSMYLCATTRRGQGTGELFFGEGSRLTVL.

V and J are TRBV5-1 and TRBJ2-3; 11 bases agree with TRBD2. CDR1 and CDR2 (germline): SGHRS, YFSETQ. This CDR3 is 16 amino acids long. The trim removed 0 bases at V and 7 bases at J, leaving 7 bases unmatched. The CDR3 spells CASSLGLAGGLNTQYF. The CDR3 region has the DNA TGCGCCAGCAGCTTGGGGCTAGCGGGGGGTCTGAATACGCAGTATTTT.

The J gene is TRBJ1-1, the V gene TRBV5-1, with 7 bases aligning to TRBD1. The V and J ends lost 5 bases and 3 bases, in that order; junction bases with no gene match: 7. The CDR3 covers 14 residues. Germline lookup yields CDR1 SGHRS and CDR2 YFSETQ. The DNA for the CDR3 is TGCGCCAGCAGGAAGCACACAGGGGACACTGAAGCTTTCTTT. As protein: CASRKHTGDTEAFF.

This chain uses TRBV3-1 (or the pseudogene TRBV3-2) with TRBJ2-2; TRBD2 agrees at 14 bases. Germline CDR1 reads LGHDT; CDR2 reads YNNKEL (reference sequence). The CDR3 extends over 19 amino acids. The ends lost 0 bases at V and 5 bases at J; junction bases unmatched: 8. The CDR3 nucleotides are TGTGCCAGCAGCCAAGATCCGAGACTAGCGGGGGGGATGACCGGGGAGCTGTTTTTT. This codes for CASSQDPRLAGGMTGELFF.